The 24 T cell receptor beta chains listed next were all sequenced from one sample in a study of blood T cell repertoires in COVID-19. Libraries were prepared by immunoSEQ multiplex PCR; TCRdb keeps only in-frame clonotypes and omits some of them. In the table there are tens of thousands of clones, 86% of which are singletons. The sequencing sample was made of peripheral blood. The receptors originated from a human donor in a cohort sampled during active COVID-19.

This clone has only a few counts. CDR3 protein: CASSLGGRSYEQYF. The DNA for the CDR3 is TGTGCCAGCAGTTTAGGGGGGAGGTCCTACGAGCAGTACTTC. The chain recombines TRBV28 with TRBJ2-7, with D possibly being TRBD2 (6 bases). The germline CDR1 and CDR2 sequences are MDHEN and SYDVKM. The V end was cut by 2 bases, the J end by 1 base, with 9 bases between. This CDR3 has 14 amino acids.

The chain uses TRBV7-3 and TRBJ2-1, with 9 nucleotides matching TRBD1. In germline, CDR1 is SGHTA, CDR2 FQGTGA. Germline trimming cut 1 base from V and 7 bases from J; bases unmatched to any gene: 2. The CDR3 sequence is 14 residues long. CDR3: CASSLSGQGNEQFF. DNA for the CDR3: TGTGCCAGCAGCTTAAGCGGACAGGGGAATGAGCAGTTCTTC.

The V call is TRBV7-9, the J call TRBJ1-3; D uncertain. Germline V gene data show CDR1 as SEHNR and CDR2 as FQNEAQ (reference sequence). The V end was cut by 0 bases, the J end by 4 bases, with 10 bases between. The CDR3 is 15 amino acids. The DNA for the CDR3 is TGTGCCAGCAGCTTAGCCTCGGGAGTCGGAAACACCATATATTTT. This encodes CASSLASGVGNTIYF. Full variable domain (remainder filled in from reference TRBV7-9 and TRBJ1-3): DTGVSQNPRHKITKRGQNVTFRCDPISEHNRLYWYRQTLGQGPEFLTYFQNEAQLEKSRLLSDRFSAERPKGSFSTLEIQRTEQGDSAMYLCASSLASGVGNTIYFGEGSWLTVV.

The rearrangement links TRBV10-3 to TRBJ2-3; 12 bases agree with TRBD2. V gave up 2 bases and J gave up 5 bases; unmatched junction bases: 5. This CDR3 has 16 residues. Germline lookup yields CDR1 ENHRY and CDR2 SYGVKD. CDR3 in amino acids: CAISETSGGRKDTQYF. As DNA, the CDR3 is TGTGCCATCAGTGAGACTAGCGGGGGGCGGAAAGATACGCAGTATTTT.

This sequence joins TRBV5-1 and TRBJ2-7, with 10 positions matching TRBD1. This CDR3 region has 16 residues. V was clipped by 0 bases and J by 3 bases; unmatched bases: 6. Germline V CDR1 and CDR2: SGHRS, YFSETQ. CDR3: CASSLERQGAGYEQYF. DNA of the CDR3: TGCGCCAGCAGCTTGGAGCGACAGGGGGCCGGCTACGAGCAGTACTTC.

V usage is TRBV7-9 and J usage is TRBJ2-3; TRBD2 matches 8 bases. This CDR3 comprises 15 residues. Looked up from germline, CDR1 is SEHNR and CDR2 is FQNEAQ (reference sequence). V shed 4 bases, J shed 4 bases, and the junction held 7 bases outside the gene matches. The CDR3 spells CASSSRGGPADTQYF. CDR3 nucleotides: TGTGCCAGCAGCTCCCGGGGGGGCCCCGCAGATACGCAGTATTTT.

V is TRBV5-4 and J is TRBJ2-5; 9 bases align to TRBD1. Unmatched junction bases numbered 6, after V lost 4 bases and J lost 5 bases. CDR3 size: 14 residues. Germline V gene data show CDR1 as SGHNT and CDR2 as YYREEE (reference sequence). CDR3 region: CASSTDRGRETQYF. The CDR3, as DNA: TGTGCCAGCAGCACGGACAGGGGCAGGGAGACCCAGTACTTC.

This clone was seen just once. CDR3 amino acids: CASSFRGGYGYTF. In DNA form, the CDR3 reads TGTGCCAGCAGTTTCCGCGGGGGGTATGGCTACACCTTC. The V and J genes are TRBV12-3 or TRBV12-4 and TRBJ1-2, with D tentatively TRBD1 (5 bases). V was trimmed by 3 bases and J by 5 bases, leaving 10 bases between them. This CDR3 contains 13 residues.

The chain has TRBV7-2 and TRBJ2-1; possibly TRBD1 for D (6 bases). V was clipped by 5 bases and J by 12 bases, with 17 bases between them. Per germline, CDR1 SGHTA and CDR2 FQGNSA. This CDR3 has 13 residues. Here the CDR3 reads CASSTSGGSGQFF. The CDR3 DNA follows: TGTGCCAGCAGCACTAGTGGGGGCTCCGGGCAGTTCTTC.

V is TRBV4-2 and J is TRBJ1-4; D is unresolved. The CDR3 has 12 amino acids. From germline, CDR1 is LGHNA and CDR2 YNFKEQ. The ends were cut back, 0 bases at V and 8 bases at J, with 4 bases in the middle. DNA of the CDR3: TGTGCCAGCAGCCAAGATCGGGAAAAACTGTTTTTT. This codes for CASSQDREKLFF.

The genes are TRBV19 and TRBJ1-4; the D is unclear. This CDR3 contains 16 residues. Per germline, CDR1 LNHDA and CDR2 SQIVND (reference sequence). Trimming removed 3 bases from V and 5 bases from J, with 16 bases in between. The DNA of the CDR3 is TGTGCCAGTAGTATGCTTAGAGTGGGCAGAAATGAAAAACTGTTTTTT. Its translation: CASSMLRVGRNEKLFF.

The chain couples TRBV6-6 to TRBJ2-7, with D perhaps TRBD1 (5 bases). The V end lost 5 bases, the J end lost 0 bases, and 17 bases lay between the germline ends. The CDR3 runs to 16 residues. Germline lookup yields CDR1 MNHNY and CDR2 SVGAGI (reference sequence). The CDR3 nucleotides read TGTGCCAGCAGTGCGCTACAGGACCACTTCTCCTACGAGCAGTACTTC. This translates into CASSALQDHFSYEQYF.

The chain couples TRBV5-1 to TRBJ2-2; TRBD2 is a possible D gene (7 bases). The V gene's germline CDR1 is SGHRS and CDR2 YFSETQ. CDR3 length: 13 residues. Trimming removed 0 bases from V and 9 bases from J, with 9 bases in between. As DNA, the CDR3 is TGCGCCAGCAGCTTGGCGGGGGGCCGGGAGCTGTTTTTT. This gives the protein CASSLAGGRELFF.

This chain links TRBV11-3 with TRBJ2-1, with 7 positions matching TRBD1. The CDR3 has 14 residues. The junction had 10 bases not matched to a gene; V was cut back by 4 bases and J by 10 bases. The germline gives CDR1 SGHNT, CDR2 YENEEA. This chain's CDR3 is CASSSGTVPLEQFF. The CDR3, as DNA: TGTGCCAGCAGCTCGGGGACAGTACCATTGGAGCAGTTCTTC.

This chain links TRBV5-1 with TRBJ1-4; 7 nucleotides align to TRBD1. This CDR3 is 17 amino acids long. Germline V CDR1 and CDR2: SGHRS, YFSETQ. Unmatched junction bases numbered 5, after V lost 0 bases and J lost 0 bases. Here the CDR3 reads CASSLEGRGATNEKLFF. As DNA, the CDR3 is TGCGCCAGCAGCTTGGAGGGCAGGGGGGCAACTAATGAAAAACTGTTTTTT.

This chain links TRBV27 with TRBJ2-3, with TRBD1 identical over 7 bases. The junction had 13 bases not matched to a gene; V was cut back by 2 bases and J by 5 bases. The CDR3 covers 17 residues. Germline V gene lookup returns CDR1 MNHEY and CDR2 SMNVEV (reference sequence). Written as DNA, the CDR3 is TGTGCCAGCAGTTTAGGGGTCGGGTGGGACAGTCAAGATACGCAGTATTTT. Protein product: CASSLGVGWDSQDTQYF.

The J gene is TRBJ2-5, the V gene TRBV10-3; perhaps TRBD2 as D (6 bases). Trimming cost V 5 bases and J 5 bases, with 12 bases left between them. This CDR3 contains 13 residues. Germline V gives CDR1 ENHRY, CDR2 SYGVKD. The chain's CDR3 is CAISRDGGETQYF. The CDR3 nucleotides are TGTGCCATCAGTAGAGATGGAGGGGAGACCCAGTACTTC.

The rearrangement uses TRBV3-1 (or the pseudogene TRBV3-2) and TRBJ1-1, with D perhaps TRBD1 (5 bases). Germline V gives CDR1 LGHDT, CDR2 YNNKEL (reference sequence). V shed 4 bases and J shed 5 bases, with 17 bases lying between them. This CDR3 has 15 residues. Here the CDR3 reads CASSLGAVEGTEAFF. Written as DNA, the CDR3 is TGTGCCAGCAGCCTTGGGGCGGTGGAGGGGACTGAAGCTTTCTTT.

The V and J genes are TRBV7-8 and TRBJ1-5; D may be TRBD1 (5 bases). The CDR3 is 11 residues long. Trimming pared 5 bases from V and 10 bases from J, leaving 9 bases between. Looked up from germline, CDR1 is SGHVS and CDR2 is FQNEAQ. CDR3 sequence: CASSTGGPQHF. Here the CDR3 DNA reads TGTGCCAGCAGCACGGGGGGTCCCCAGCATTTT.

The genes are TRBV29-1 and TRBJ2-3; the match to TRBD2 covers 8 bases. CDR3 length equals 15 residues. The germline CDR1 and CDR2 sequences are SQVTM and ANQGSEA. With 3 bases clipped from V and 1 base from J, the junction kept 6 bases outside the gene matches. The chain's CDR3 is CSVESPSGRTDTQYF. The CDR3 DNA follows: TGCAGCGTTGAGTCCCCTAGCGGGCGCACAGATACGCAGTATTTT.

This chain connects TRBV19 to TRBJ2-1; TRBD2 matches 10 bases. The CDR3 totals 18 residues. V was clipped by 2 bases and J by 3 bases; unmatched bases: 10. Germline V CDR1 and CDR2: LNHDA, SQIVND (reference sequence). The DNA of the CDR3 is TGTGCCAGTAGTATAATACGCCCGGGACTAGCGTTCTACAATGAGCAGTTCTTC. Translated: CASSIIRPGLAFYNEQFF.

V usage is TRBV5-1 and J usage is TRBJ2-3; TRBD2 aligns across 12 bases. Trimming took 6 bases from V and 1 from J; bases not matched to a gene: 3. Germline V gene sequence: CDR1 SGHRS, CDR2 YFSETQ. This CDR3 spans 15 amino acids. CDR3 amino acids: CASTLAGGGTDTQYF. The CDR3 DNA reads TGCGCCAGCACCCTAGCGGGAGGGGGCACAGATACGCAGTATTTT.

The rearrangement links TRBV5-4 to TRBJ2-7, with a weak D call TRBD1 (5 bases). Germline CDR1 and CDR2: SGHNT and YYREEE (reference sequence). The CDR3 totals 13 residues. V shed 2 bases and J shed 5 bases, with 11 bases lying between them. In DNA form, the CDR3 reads TGTGCCAGCAGCTTCAAAGGGGTGGACGAGCAGTACTTC. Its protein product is CASSFKGVDEQYF.

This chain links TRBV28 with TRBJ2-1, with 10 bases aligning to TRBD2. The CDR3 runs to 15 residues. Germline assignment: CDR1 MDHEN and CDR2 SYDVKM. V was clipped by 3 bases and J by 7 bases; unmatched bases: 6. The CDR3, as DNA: TGTGCCAGCAGTTTCAGTAGCGGGAGGATTAATGAGCAGTTCTTC. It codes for CASSFSSGRINEQFF.